The clone carrying this T cell receptor (beta chain) was detected only a few times. Using immunoSEQ multiplex PCR, the repertoire was profiled, and TCRdb retains in-frame clones only, with some absent. The data show some 140,000 clones, about 76% seen once. This entry comes from a study of blood T cell repertoires in COVID-19. Study-level information: Sites in the United States, Italy and Spain provided acute and convalescent COVID-19 samples.

CDR3 length equals 14 residues. Unmatched junction bases numbered 6, after V lost 7 bases and J lost 2 bases. Germline V CDR1 and CDR2: LNHDA, SQIVND (reference sequence). The sequenced sample consisted of peripheral blood. This TCR was sampled from an older woman with active or convalescent COVID-19. The chain is built from TRBV19 and TRBJ2-7, with 9 positions matching TRBD1. CDR3 sequence reads: CASTRGQGPYEQYF. As DNA, the CDR3 is TGTGCCAGTACCAGGGGACAGGGTCCCTACGAGCAGTACTTC.